This T cell receptor (beta chain) was documented in a study of cytomegalovirus exposure and HLA in healthy donors. Study at large: An early data release held tens of millions of unique TCRs from HLA-typed donors.

This clone has a handful of counts. Its target is unknown. PCR primers comprised 60 Vbeta and 13 Jbeta primers. Libraries were prepared by immunoSEQ multiplex PCR; TCRdb keeps only in-frame clonotypes and omits some of them. The sample records 95,000 to 120,000 clones, 67% being singletons. Study-level findings and limits: CMV serostatus was the only immune exposure information that was available. One variant, a missense change in DCLRE1C, was linked in a later analysis to TCR beta V- and J-gene trimming.

Looked up from germline, CDR1 is SEHNR and CDR2 is FQNEAQ (reference sequence). After removal of 5 bases from V and 0 bases from J, the junction contained 4 bases not matched to a gene. This CDR3 is 15 amino acids long. This TCR derives from a man aged 18 to 29 in good health and CMV-seropositive. Material: PBMCs. The rearrangement joins TRBV7-9 to TRBJ1-3; 7 nucleotides align to TRBD1. The CDR3 loop reads CASSRTGVSGNTIYF. The DNA for the CDR3 is TGTGCCAGCAGCCGTACAGGGGTCTCTGGAAACACCATATATTTT.